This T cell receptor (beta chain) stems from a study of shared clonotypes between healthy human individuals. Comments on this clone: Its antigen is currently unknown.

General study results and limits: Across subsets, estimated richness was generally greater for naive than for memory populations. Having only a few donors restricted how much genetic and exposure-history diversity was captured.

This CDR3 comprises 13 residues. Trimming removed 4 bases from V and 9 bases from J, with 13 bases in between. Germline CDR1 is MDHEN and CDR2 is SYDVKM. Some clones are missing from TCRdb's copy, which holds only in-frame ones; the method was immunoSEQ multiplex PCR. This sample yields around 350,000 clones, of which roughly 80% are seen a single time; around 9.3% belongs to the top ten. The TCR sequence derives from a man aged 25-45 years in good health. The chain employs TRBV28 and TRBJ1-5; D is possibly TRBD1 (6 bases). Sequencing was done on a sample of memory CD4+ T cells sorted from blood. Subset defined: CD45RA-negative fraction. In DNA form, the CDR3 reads TGTGCCAGCAGTTGGGGGCCTTTCGGGCCCCAGCATTTT. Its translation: CASSWGPFGPQHF.